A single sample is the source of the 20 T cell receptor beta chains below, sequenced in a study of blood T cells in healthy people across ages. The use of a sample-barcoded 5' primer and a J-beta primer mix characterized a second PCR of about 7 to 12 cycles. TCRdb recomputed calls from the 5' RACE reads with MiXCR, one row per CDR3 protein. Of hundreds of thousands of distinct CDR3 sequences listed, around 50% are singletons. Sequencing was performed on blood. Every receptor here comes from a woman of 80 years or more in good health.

DNA for the CDR3: TGTGCCAGTGCTTTGTGGGCAGATACGCAGTATTTT. It specifies CASALWADTQYF. The chain employs TRBV3-1 and TRBJ2-3; D remains ambiguous. The CDR3 is 12 amino acids. Per the germline V gene, CDR1 is LGHDT and CDR2 is YNNKEL (reference sequence). The V end lost 9 bases, the J end lost 4 bases, and 11 bases lay between the germline ends.

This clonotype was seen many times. The CDR3, as DNA: TGTGCCAGCACCAGGGTAGGGACACAAGAGACCCAGTACTTC. Amino acids: CASTRVGTQETQYF. The gene calls are TRBV7-2 and TRBJ2-5; tentatively, D is TRBD1 (6 bases). The V end lost 7 bases, the J end lost 2 bases, and 14 bases lay between the germline ends. CDR3 length: 14 amino acids. Germline-derived CDR1 and CDR2 are SGHTA and FQGNSA.

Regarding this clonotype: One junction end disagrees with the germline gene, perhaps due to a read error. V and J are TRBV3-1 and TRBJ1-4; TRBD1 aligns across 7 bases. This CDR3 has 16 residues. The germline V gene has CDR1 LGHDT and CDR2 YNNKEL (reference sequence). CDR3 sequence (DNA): TGTGCCAGCAGCCCCCCCGGGAGAGGGGGCGATGAAAAACCGTTTTTT. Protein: CASSPPGRGGDEKPFF.

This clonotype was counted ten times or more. The chain's CDR3 is CSAGVGDQPQHF. The DNA for the CDR3 is TGCAGTGCCGGGGTCGGAGATCAGCCCCAGCATTTT. The V and J genes are TRBV20-1 and TRBJ1-5; D remains ambiguous. This CDR3 has 12 amino acids. Trimming took off 6 bases at V and 5 bases at J, with 11 bases between the two ends. Germline CDR1 is DFQATT and CDR2 is SNEGSKA (reference sequence).

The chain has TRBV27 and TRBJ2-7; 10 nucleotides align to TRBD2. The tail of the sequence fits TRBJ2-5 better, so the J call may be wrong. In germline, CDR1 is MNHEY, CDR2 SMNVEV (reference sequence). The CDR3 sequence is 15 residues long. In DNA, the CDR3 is TGTGCCAGCAGTTTATATCTAGCGGGAGTCGAGACCCAGTACTTC. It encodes CASSLYLAGVETQYF.

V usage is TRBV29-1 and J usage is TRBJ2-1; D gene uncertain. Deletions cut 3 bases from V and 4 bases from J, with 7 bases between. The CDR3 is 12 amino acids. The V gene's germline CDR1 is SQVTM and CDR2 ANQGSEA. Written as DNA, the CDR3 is TGCAGCGTTGACGACTCTTACAATGAGCAGTTCTTC. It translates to CSVDDSYNEQFF.

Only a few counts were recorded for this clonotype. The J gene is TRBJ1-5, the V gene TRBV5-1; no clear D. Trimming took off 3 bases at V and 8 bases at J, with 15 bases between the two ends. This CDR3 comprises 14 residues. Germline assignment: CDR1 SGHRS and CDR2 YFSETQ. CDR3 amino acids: CASSSGRSREPQHF. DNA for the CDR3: TGCGCCAGCAGCTCGGGCCGCTCTCGGGAGCCCCAGCATTTT.

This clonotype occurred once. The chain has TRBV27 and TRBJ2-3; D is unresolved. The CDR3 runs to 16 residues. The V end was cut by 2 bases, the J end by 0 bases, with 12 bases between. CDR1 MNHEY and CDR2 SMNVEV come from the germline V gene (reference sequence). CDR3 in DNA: TGTGCCAGCAGTTTACTCGCGGATCCTAGCACAGATACGCAGTATTTT. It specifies CASSLLADPSTDTQYF.

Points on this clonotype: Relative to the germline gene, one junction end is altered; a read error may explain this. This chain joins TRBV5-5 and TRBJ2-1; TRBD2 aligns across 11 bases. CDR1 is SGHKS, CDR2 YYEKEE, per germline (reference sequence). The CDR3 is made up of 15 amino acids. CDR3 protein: CTSSILAGAYNEQFF. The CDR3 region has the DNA TGTACCAGCAGCATACTAGCGGGAGCTTACAATGAGCAGTTCTTC.

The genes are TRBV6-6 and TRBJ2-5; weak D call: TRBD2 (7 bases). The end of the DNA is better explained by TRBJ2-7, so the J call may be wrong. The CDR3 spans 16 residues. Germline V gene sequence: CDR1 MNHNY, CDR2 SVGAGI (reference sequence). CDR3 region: CASSYSRGALTNEQYF. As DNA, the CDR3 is TGTGCCAGCAGTTACTCTCGGGGGGCCTTGACGAACGAGCAGTACTTC.

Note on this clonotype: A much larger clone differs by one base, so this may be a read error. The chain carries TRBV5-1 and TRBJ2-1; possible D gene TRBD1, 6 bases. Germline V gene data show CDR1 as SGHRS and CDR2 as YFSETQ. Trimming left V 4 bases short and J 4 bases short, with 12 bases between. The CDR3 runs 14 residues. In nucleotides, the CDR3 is TGCGCCAGCAGCATAGTAGGGGGTTACAATGAGCAGTTCTTC. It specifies CASSIVGGYNEQFF.

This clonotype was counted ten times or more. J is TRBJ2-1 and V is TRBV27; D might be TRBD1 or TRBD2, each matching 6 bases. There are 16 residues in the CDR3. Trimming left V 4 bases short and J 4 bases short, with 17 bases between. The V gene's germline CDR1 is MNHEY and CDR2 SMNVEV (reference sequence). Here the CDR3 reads CASSYSGQNFYNEQFF. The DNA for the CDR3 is TGTGCCAGCAGTTATAGCGGACAGAACTTTTACAATGAGCAGTTCTTC.

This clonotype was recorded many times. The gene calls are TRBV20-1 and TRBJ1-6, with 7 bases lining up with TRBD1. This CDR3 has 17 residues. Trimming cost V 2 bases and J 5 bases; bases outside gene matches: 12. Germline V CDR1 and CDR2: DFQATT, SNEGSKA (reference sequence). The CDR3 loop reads CSARTGTAPQNNSPLHF. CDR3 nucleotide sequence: TGCAGTGCTAGAACCGGGACAGCCCCCCAGAATAATTCACCCCTCCACTTT.

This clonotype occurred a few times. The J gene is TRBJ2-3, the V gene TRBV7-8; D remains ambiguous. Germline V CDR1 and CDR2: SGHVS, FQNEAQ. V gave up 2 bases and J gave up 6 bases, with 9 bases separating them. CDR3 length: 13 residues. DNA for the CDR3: TGTGCCAGCAGCTTAAATCCCTATGATACGCAGTATTTT. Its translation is CASSLNPYDTQYF.

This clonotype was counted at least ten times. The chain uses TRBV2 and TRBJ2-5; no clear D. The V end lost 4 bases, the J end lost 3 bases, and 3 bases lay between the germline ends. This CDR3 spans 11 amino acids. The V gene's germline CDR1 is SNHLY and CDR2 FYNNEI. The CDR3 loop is CASSGEETQYF. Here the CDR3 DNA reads TGTGCCAGCAGTGGCGAAGAGACCCAGTACTTC. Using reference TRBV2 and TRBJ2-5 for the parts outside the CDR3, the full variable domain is EPEVTQTPSHQVTQMGQEVILRCVPISNHLYFYWYRQILGQKVEFLVSFYNNEISEKSEIFDDQFSVERPDGSNFTLKIRSTKLEDSAMYFCASSGEETQYFGPGTRLLVL.

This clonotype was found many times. The CDR3 here is CSVEESEGGDEQYF. In DNA form, the CDR3 reads TGCAGCGTTGAAGAGTCGGAAGGGGGTGACGAGCAGTACTTC. The rearrangement joins TRBV29-1 to TRBJ2-7; D is possibly TRBD1 (6 bases). Trimming removed 0 bases from V and 5 bases from J, with 14 bases in between. From germline, CDR1 is SQVTM and CDR2 ANQGSEA. The CDR3 length is 14 residues.

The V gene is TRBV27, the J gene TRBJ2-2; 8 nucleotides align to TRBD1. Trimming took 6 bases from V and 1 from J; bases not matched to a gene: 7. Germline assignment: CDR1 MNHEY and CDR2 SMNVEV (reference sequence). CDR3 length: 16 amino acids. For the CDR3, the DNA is TGTGCCAGCAGCCTGGTCAGGGGGCGGAACACCGGGGAGCTGTTTTTT. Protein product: CASSLVRGRNTGELFF.

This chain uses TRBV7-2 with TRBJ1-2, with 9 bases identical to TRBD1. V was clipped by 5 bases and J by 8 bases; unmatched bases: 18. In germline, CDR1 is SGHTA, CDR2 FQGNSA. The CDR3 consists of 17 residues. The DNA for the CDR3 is TGTGCCAGCAGCACCACTGGGGACAGGGACCGCTTACGGGGCTACACCTTC. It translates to CASSTTGDRDRLRGYTF. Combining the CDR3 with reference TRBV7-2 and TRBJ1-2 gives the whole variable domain GAGVSQSPSNKVTEKGKDVELRCDPISGHTALYWYRQSLGQGLEFLIYFQGNSAPDKSGLPSDRFSAERTGGSVSTLTIQRTQQEDSAVYLCASSTTGDRDRLRGYTFGSGTRLTVV.

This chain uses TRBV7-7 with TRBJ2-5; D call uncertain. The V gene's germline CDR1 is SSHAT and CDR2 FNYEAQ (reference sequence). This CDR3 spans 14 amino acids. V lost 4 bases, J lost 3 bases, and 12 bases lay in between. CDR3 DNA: TGTGCCAGCAGCTCCCGGGTGGCAGAAGAGACCCAGTACTTC. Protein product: CASSSRVAEETQYF.

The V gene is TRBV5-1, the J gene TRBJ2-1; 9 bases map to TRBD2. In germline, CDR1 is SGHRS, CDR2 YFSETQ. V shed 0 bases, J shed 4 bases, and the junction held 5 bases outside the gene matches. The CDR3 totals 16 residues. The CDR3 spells CASSLEAAGGYNEQFF. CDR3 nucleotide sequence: TGCGCCAGCAGCTTGGAGGCGGCGGGAGGGTACAATGAGCAGTTCTTC. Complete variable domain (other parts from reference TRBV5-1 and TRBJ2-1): KAGVTQTPRYLIKTRGQQVTLSCSPISGHRSVSWYQQTPGQGLQFLFEYFSETQRNKGNFPGRFSGRQFSNSRSEMNVSTLELGDSALYLCASSLEAAGGYNEQFFGPGTRLTVL.